This T cell receptor (beta chain) was identified in a study of CD8+CD57+ T cells in acquired aplastic anemia. Study-level findings and limits: Overlap between patients and controls comprised some 31 CD8+ CDR3 sequences.

CDR3 and TCR beta VDJ profiling relied on a genomic DNA template. One entry per CDR3 protein results from TCRdb running MiXCR on the reads. The table records roughly 240,000 distinct CDR3 sequences, around 45% of them present only once. Patients picked for sequencing had shown CD8+CD57+ cell expansion detected by flow cytometry. Among the patients, all had severe acquired aplastic anemia. Patients were untreated when blood was sampled. Notes on this clonotype: Antigen unknown.

V shed 1 base, J shed 8 bases, and the junction held 1 base outside the gene matches. CDR3 length: 13 amino acids. Looked up from germline, CDR1 is SEHNR and CDR2 is FQNEAQ (reference sequence). Sequenced sample: sorted CD4+, CD8+, or CD8+CD57+ T cells (not recorded which) from PBMCs. V is TRBV7-9 and J is TRBJ2-2, with TRBD2 matching over 7 bases. The sequence was obtained from a human donor with aplastic anemia. The CDR3 region is CASSLGLAGELFF. The CDR3 DNA reads TGTGCCAGCAGCTTAGGACTAGCAGGGGAGCTGTTTTTT.